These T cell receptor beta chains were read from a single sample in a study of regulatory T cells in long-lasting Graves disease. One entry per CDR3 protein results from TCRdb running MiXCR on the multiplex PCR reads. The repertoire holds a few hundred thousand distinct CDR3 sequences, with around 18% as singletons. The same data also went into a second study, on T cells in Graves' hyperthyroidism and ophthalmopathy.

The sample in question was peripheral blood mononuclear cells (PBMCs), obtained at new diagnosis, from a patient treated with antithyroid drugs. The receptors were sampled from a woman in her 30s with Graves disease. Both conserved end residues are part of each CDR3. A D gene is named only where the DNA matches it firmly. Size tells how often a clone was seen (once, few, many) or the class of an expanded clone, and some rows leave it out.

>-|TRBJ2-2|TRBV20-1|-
TGCAGTGCTAATAGGGACGCGGCCGGCACCGGGGAGCTGTTTTTT
CSANRDAAGTGELFF
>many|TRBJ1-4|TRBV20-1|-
TGCAGTGCTACCCCGACGGTAAATGAAAAACTGTTTTTT
CSATPTVNEKLFF
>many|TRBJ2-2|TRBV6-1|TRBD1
TGTGCCAGCAGGGTGACAGGGGGTTACGCCGGGGAGCTGTTTTTT
CASRVTGGYAGELFF
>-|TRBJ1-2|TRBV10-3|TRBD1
TGTGCCATCATGACAGGGGGCTATGGCTACACCTTC
CAIMTGGYGYTF
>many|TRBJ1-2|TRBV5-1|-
TGTGCCAGCAGCTTGGGAGTTGGGGATGGCTACACCTTC
CASSLGVGDGYTF
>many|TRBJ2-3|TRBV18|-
TGTGCCAGCTCACCACCAATTTTCAGGAACACAGATACGCAGTATTTT
CASSPPIFRNTDTQYF
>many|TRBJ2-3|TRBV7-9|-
TGTGCCAGCAGCTTAGCTCTTACTAGCACAGATACGCAGTATTTT
CASSLALTSTDTQYF
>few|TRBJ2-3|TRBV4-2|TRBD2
TGTGCCAGCAGCCAAGCGGGGGGGCCAGCAGATACGCAGTATTTT
CASSQAGGPADTQYF
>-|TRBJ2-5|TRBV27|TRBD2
TGTGCCAGCCCCGGGGGGGGAGAGACCCAGTACTTC
CASPGGGETQYF
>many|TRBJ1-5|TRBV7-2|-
TGTGCCAGCAGCATGACTACTAATCAGCCCCAGCATTTT
CASSMTTNQPQHF
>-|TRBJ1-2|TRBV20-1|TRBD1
TGCAGTGCTAGAGTAGGACAGGGAAGGAAAGGCTACACCTTC
CSARVGQGRKGYTF
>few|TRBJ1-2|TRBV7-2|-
TGTGCCAGCAGCGACCATCGACACTACGGATTTTGGGGGCTGGACTATGGCTACACCTTC
CASSDHRHYGFWGLDYGYTF
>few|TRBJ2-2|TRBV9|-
TGTGCCAGCAGCTCGGTCCAGGGGATTTACACCGGGGAGCTGTTTTTT
CASSSVQGIYTGELFF
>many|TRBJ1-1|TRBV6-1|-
TGTGCCAGCATTTCAGGGGAGTACACTGAAGCTTTCTTT
CASISGEYTEAFF